The clone carrying this T cell receptor (beta chain) was found a few times. Its antigen is still unknown. The data were taken from a study of cytomegalovirus exposure and HLA in healthy donors. Study-level findings and limits: Follow-up analysis later connected one missense variant in DCLRE1C with trimming of TCR beta V- and J-genes. The records held CMV serostatus as the only immune exposure information.

Healthy bone marrow donors made up the donors. Each donor was nominally healthy when sampled (though unrecorded immune exposures were likely). This PCR relied on a set of 60 Vbeta primers and 13 Jbeta primers. Generated by immunoSEQ multiplex PCR, the TCRdb table keeps only in-frame clones and is missing some. Among around 150,000 clones listed, 75% to 80% were seen once. Germline trimming cut 2 bases from V and 5 bases from J; bases unmatched to any gene: 12. This CDR3 region has 17 residues. Germline loops: CDR1 MDHEN, CDR2 SYDVKM. The sequencing input was PBMCs. The chain uses TRBV28 and TRBJ1-3; 7 bases agree with TRBD1. This receptor was taken from a woman in her thirties in good health and CMV-seronegative. CDR3 bases: TGTGCCAGCAGTTTAAGTTCGGCAGGGGGTCTCAGAAACACCATATATTTT. It codes for CASSLSSAGGLRNTIYF.